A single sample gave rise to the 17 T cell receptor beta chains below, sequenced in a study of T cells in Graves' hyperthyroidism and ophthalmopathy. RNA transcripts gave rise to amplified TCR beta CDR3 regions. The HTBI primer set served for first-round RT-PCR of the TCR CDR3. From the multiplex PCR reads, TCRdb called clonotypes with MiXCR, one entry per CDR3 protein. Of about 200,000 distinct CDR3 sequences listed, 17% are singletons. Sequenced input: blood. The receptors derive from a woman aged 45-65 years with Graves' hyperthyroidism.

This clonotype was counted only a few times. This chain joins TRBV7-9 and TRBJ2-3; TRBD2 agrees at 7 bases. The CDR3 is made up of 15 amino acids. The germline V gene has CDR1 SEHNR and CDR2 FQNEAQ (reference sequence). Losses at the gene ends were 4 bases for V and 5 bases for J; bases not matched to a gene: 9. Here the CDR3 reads CASSSQGGSVDTQYF. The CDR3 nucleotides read TGTGCCAGCAGCTCTCAGGGCGGGAGTGTAGATACGCAGTATTTT.

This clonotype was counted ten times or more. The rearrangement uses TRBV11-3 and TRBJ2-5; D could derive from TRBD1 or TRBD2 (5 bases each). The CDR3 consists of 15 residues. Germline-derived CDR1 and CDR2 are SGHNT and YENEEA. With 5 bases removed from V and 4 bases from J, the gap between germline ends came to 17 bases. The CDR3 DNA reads TGTGCCAGCAGCCAAGGGCGAGGGGCTGGAGAGACCCAGTACTTC. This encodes CASSQGRGAGETQYF. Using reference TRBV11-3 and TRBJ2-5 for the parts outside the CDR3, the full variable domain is EAGVVQSPRYKIIEKKQPVAFWCNPISGHNTLYWYLQNLGQGPELLIRYENEEAVDDSQLPKDRFSAERLKGVDSTLKIQPAELGDSAVYLCASSQGRGAGETQYFGPGTRLLVL.

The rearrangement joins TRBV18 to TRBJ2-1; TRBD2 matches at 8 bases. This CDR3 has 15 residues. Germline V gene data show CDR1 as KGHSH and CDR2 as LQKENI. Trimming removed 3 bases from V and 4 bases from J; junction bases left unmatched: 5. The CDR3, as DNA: TGTGCCAGCTCACCGAGCGGGAGCCTATACAATGAGCAGTTCTTC. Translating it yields CASSPSGSLYNEQFF.

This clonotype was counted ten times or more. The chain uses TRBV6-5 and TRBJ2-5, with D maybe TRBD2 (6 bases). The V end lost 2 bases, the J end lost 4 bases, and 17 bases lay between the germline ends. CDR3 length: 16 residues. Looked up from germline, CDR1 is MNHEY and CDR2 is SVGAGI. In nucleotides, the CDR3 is TGTGCCAGCAGTTACCTGCGGACTACCGCGCGAGAGACCCAGTACTTC. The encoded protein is CASSYLRTTARETQYF.

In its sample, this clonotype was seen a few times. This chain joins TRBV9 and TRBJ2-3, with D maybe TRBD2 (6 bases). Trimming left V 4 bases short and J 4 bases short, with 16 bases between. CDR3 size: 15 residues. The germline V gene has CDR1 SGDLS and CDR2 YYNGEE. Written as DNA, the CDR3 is TGTGCCAGCAGCATACCACTAGGAGGGGCAGATACGCAGTATTTT. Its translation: CASSIPLGGADTQYF.

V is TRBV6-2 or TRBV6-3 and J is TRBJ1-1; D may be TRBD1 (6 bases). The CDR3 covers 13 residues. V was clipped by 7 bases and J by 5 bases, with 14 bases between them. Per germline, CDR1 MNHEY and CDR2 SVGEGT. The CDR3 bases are TGTGCCAGCATCTTTTTAGGGGGAACTGAAGCTTTCTTT. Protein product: CASIFLGGTEAFF.

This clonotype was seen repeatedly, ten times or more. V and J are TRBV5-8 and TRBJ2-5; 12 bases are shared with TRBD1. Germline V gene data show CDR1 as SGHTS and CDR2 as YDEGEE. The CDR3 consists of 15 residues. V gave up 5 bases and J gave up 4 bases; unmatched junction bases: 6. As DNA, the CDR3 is TGTGCCAGCAGACCCGGGACAGGGGGCTTAGAGACCCAGTACTTC. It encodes CASRPGTGGLETQYF. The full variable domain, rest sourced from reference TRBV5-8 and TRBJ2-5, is EAGVTQSPTHLIKTRGQQATLRCSPISGHTSVYWYQQALGLGLQFLLWYDEGEERNRGNFPPRFSGRQFPNYSSELNVNALELEDSALYLCASRPGTGGLETQYFGPGTRLLVL.

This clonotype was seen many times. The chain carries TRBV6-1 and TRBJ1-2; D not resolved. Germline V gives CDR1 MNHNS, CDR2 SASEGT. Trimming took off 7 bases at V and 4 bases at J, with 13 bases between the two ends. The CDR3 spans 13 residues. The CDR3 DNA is TGTGCCAGCAAAAAACAGAGCCCCTATGGCTACACCTTC. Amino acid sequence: CASKKQSPYGYTF.

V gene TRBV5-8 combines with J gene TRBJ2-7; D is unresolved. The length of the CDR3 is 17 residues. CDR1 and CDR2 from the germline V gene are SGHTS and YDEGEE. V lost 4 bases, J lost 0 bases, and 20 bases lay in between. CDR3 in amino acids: CASSQDYGRFISYEQYF. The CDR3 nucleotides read TGTGCCAGCAGCCAAGATTACGGCCGCTTTATCTCCTACGAGCAGTACTTC.

The CDR3 spells CASSQTSGRGTGELFF. Here the CDR3 DNA reads TGCGCCAGCAGCCAGACTAGCGGGAGAGGCACCGGGGAGCTGTTTTTT. The V and J genes are TRBV4-1 and TRBJ2-2, with 12 bases lining up with TRBD2. This CDR3 has 16 residues. Germline-derived CDR1 and CDR2 are MGHRA and YSYEKL. V shed 3 bases and J 4 bases; nucleotides not matched to a gene: 3.

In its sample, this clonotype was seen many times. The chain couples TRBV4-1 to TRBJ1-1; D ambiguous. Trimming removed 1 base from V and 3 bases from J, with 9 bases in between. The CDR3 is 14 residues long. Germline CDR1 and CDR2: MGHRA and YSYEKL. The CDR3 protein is CASSQGTFDTEAFF. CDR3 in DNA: TGCGCCAGCAGCCAAGGCACATTCGACACTGAAGCTTTCTTT.

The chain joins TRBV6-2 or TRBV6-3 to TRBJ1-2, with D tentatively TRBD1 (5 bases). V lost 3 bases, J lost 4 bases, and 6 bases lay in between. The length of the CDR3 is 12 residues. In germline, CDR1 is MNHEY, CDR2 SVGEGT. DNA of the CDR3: TGTGCCAGCAGTTATCAGGGCTATGGCTACACCTTC. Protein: CASSYQGYGYTF.

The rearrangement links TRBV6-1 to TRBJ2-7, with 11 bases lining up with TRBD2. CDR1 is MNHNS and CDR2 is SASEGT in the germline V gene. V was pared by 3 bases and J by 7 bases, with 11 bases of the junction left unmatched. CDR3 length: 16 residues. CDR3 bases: TGTGCCAGCAGTGAGTTGGGACTAGCGGCTTACTTGGAGCAGTACTTC. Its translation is CASSELGLAAYLEQYF.

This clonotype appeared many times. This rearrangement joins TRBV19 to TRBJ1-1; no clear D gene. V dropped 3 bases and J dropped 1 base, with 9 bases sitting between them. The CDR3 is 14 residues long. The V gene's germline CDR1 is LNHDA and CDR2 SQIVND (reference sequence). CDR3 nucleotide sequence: TGTGCCAGTAGTATCCTACAGAAGAACACTGAAGCTTTCTTT. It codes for CASSILQKNTEAFF. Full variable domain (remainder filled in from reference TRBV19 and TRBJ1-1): DGGITQSPKYLFRKEGQNVTLSCEQNLNHDAMYWYRQDPGQGLRLIYYSQIVNDFQKGDIAEGYSVSREKKESFPLTVTSAQKNPTAFYLCASSILQKNTEAFFGQGTRLTVV.

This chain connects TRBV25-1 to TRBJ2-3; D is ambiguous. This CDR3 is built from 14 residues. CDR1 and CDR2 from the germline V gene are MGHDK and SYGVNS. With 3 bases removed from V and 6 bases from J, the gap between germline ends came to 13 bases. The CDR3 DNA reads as TGTGCCAGCAGTGACGGGCAGCCGGTGGATACGCAGTATTTT. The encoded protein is CASSDGQPVDTQYF.

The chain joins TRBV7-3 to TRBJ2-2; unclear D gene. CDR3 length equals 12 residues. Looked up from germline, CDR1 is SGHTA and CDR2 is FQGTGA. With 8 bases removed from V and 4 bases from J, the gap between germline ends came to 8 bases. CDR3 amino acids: CASAPPTGELFF. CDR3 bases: TGTGCCAGCGCCCCCCCCACCGGGGAGCTGTTTTTT.

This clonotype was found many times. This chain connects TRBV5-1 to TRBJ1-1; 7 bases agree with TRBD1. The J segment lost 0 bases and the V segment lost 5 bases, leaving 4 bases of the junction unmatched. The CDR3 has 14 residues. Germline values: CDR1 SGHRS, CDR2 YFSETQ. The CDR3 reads CASSTGTVNTEAFF. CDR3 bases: TGCGCCAGCAGTACCGGGACAGTGAACACTGAAGCTTTCTTT.